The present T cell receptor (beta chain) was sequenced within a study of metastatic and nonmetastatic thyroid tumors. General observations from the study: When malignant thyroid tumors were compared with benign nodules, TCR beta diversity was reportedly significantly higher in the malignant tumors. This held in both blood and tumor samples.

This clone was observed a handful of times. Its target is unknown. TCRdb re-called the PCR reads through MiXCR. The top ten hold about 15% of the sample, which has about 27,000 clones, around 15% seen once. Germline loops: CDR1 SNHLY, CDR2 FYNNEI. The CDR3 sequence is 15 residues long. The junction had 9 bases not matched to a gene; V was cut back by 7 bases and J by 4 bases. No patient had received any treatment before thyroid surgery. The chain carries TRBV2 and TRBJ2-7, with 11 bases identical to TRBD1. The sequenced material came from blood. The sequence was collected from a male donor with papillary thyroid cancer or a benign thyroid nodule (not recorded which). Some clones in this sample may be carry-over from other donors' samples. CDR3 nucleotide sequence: TGTGCCAGCATCCCGGACAGGGGGCATAGTTACGAGCAGTACTTC. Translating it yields CASIPDRGHSYEQYF.